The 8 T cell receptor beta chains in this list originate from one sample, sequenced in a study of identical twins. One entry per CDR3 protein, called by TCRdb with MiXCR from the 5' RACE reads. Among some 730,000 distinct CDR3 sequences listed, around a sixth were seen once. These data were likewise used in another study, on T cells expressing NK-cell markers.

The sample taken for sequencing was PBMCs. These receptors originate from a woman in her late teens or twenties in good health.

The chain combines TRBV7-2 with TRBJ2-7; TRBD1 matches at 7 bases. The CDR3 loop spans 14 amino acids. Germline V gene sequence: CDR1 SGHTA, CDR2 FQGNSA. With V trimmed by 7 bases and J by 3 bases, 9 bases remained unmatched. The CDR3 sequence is CASTLTGQLYEQYF. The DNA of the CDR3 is TGTGCCAGCACCCTAACGGGACAGCTCTACGAGCAGTACTTC.

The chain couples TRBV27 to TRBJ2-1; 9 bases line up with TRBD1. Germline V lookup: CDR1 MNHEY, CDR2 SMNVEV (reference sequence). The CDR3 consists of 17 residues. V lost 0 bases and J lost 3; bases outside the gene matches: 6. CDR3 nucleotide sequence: TGTGCCAGCAGTTTATCGCCAGGGACAGGGCTCTACAATGAGCAGTTCTTC. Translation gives CASSLSPGTGLYNEQFF.

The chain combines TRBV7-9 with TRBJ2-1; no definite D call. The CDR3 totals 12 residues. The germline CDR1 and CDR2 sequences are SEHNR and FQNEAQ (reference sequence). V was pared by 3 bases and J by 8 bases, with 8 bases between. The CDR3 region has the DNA TGTGCCAGCAGCTTTAGCCACGATGAGCAGTTCTTC. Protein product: CASSFSHDEQFF.

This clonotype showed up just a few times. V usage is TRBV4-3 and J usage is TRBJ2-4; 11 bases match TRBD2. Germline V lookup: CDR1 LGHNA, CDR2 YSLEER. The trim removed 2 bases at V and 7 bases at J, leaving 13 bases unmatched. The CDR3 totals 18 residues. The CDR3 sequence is CASSQNPGLAEGVNIQYF. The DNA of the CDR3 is TGCGCCAGCAGCCAAAATCCGGGACTAGCGGAGGGTGTGAACATTCAGTACTTC.

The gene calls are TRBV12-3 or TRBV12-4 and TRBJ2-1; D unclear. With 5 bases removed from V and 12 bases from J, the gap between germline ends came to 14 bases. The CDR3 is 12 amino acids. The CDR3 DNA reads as TGTGCCAGCAGTCCGACTCCGAGTGGGCAGTTCTTC. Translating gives CASSPTPSGQFF.

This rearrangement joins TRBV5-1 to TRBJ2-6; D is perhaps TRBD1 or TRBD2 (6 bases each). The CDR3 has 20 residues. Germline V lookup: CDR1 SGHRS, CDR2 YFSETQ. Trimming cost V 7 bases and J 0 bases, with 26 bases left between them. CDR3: CASSRPTSGADRSGANVLTF. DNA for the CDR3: TGCGCCAGCTCTCGACCCACCTCGGGGGCGGACCGCTCTGGGGCCAACGTCCTGACTTTC. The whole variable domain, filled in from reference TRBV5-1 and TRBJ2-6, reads KAGVTQTPRYLIKTRGQQVTLSCSPISGHRSVSWYQQTPGQGLQFLFEYFSETQRNKGNFPGRFSGRQFSNSRSEMNVSTLELGDSALYLCASSRPTSGADRSGANVLTFGAGSRLTVL.

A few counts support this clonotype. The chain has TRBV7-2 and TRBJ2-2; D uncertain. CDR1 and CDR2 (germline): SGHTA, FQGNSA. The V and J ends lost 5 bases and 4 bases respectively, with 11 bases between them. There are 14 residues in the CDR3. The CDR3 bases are TGTGCCAGCAGCCCGTGGTCGGTCACCGGGGAGCTGTTTTTT. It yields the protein CASSPWSVTGELFF. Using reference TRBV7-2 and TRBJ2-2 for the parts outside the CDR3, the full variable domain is GAGVSQSPSNKVTEKGKDVELRCDPISGHTALYWYRQSLGQGLEFLIYFQGNSAPDKSGLPSDRFSAERTGGSVSTLTIQRTQQEDSAVYLCASSPWSVTGELFFGEGSRLTVL.

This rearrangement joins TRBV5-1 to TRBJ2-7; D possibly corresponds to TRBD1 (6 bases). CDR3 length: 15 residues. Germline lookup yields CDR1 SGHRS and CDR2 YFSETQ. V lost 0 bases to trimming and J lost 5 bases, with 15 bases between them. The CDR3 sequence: CASSLEGHPRDEQYF. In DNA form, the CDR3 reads TGCGCCAGCAGCTTGGAGGGACACCCTCGGGACGAGCAGTACTTC.